These T cell receptor beta chains were read from a single sample in a study of CD8+ T cells in alopecia areata. Profiled with immunoSEQ multiplex PCR; TCRdb holds only in-frame clones, not every one. The sample includes some 240,000 clones, more than 45% seen only once; the top ten take about 1.4%. The sample was CD4+ T cells sorted from blood, taken at week 4, from a patient treated with tofacitinib. Receptors originate from a human donor with alopecia areata. The CDR3 runs from the conserved cysteine through the conserved F or W. D genes are given only for firm matches. Size values are once, few and many counts, or a class for expanded clones, and some rows have none.

d_gene	abundance	j_gene	v_gene	CDR3aa	CDR3nt
.	.	TRBJ1-5	TRBV7-2	CASSIARGQPQHF	TGTGCCAGCAGCATAGCTAGGGGCCAGCCCCAGCATTTT
.	.	TRBJ1-6	TRBV30	CAWGRNRGSPLHF	TGTGCCTGGGGACGGAATCGAGGTTCACCCCTCCACTTT
TRBD2	.	TRBJ2-3	TRBV6-1	CATRDYYTDTQYF	TGTGCCACCAGGGACTACTACACAGATACGCAGTATTTT
.	.	TRBJ2-7	TRBV27	CASSFREGSTYEQYF	TGTGCCAGCAGTTTCCGAGAGGGGAGTACCTACGAGCAGTACTTC
.	.	TRBJ1-5	TRBV29-1	CSVELGQGQPQHF	TGCAGCGTTGAATTGGGTCAGGGTCAGCCCCAGCATTTT
.	.	TRBJ2-7	TRBV5-6	CASSRSGLWYF	TGTGCCAGCAGCCGATCGGGCCTTTGGTACTTC
.	.	TRBJ2-7	TRBV21-1	CASSRGSGGVDYEQYF	TGTGCCAGCAGCAGAGGTAGCGGGGGGGTTGACTACGAGCAGTACTTC
TRBD2	once	TRBJ2-3	TRBV7-2	CASSEAGGLDTQYF	TGTGCCAGCAGCGAAGCGGGGGGCTTAGATACGCAGTATTTT
TRBD1	.	TRBJ1-2	TRBV30	CAWTPDRDRSYTF	TGTGCCTGGACTCCCGACAGGGACAGAAGCTACACCTTC
.	.	TRBJ1-1	TRBV30	CAWSVRIHRQSPEAFF	TGTGCCTGGAGTGTTAGGATACACAGACAGTCACCCGAAGCTTTCTTT
.	once	TRBJ2-7	TRBV6-6	CASSSQDRNYEQYF	TGTGCCAGCAGTTCCCAGGACCGGAACTACGAGCAGTACTTC
.	.	TRBJ1-1	TRBV18	CASSPPGRVGNTEAFF	TGTGCCAGCTCACCACCCGGTAGGGTCGGGAACACTGAAGCTTTCTTT
.	.	TRBJ2-7	TRBV5-1	CASSSTGAPLEQYF	TGCGCCAGCAGCTCCACGGGAGCCCCCCTCGAGCAGTACTTC
TRBD1	.	TRBJ2-1	TRBV7-9	CASSGTGYNEQFF	TGTGCCAGCAGCGGGACAGGATACAATGAGCAGTTCTTC